This TCR beta chain was captured in a study of technical replicates of blood from a handful of donors. With respect to this clone: The junction departs from the called germline gene at one end, perhaps through a read error.

Repertoires were generated with immunoSEQ multiplex PCR, while TCRdb's copy carries only in-frame clones and drops some. Among some 98,000 clones listed, approximately 94% were seen once. Germline V gene sequence: CDR1 SSHAT, CDR2 FNYEAQ (reference sequence). This CDR3 has 21 residues. This TCR derives from a human donor in good health. Specimen: T cells isolated from PBMCs. The chain couples TRBV7-7 to TRBJ1-3; a weak D match, TRBD1 (6 bases). CDR3 sequence (DNA): TGTGCTAGCAGCTCAAACCCTTACCCAGGTGACGGACAGTTCTCTGGAAACACCATATATTTT. It codes for CASSSNPYPGDGQFSGNTIYF.